What follows are 8 T cell receptor beta chains derived from one specimen sequenced in a study of glioma-infiltrating T cells. The iRepertoire nested amplicon-rescue multiplex PCR amplified TCR alpha and beta CDR3s from RNA. TCRdb reprocessed the multiplex PCR reads via MiXCR and lists one record per CDR3 protein. The data contain tens of thousands of distinct CDR3 sequences, roughly 40% of them singletons. Sequences were obtained from glioma tissue, nonneoplastic brain tissue, or PBMCs (not recorded which). The receptors shown here come from a human donor with low-grade glioma or glioblastoma, undergoing nonglioma brain surgery, or in good health (not recorded which).

This clonotype was recorded many times. V and J are TRBV7-9 and TRBJ1-1; D might be TRBD1 (5 bases). V lost 3 bases to trimming and J lost 8 bases, with 16 bases between them. CDR1 and CDR2 from the germline V gene are SEHNR and FQNEAQ (reference sequence). The CDR3 runs 14 residues. CDR3 amino acids: CASSFIQGGQEAFF. The CDR3 nucleotides are TGTGCCAGCAGCTTCATTCAGGGAGGGCAAGAAGCTTTCTTT. Supplemented by reference TRBV7-9 and TRBJ1-1, the full variable domain reads DTGVSQNPRHKITKRGQNVTFRCDPISEHNRLYWYRQTLGQGPEFLTYFQNEAQLEKSRLLSDRFSAERPKGSFSTLEIQRTEQGDSAMYLCASSFIQGGQEAFFGQGTRLTVV.

This clonotype was recorded many times. The chain uses TRBV7-2 and TRBJ2-1; D might be TRBD2 (5 bases). The CDR3 covers 12 residues. V was trimmed by 5 bases and J by 10 bases, leaving 12 bases between them. Germline V gene sequence: CDR1 SGHTA, CDR2 FQGNSA. The CDR3 region is CASSIGLGEQFF. In DNA form, the CDR3 reads TGTGCCAGCAGCATCGGACTTGGAGAGCAGTTCTTC.

In its sample, this clonotype was seen a few times. The rearrangement uses TRBV11-2 and TRBJ2-7; 7 bases map to TRBD2. Germline V CDR1 and CDR2: SGHAT, FQNNGV. The V gene end was trimmed by 3 bases and the J gene end by 2 bases; junction bases not matched to a gene: 7. The CDR3 runs 15 residues. The chain's CDR3 is CASSFGASGTYEQYF. DNA of the CDR3: TGTGCCAGCAGCTTTGGGGCTAGCGGAACCTACGAGCAGTACTTC.

Comment on this clonotype: A read error may be the cause here, since a much bigger clone is one base away. This chain connects TRBV2 to TRBJ2-1, with a weak D call TRBD1 (6 bases). CDR1 is SNHLY and CDR2 is FYNNEI in the germline V gene. CDR3 length: 11 amino acids. CDR3 DNA sequence: TGTGCCAGAAGTGAAATCCGACAGGAGTTCTTC. Translating gives CARSEIRQEFF.

The table lists this clonotype with many counts. This sequence joins TRBV6-1 and TRBJ1-2; D is possibly TRBD1 (6 bases). This CDR3 contains 11 residues. Germline CDR1 is MNHNS and CDR2 is SASEGT. Trimming pared 4 bases from V and 9 bases from J, leaving 9 bases between. The CDR3 region is CASSVWDSYTF. The CDR3 DNA is TGTGCCAGCAGTGTGTGGGACAGCTACACCTTC.

This clonotype was seen many times. V usage is TRBV7-2 and J usage is TRBJ2-7; TRBD2 is a possible D gene (6 bases). The CDR3 is 15 amino acids. The V end lost 4 bases, the J end lost 4 bases, and 17 bases lay between the germline ends. Germline CDR1 is SGHTA and CDR2 is FQGNSA. CDR3 sequence: CASSSVDGTGYEQYF. In DNA, the CDR3 is TGTGCCAGCAGCTCCGTTGACGGGACTGGGTACGAGCAGTACTTC.

As regards this clonotype: A read error may produce the germline difference seen at one junction end. V gene TRBV20-1 combines with J gene TRBJ1-2, with a possible D match to TRBD1 (5 bases). The CDR3 covers 17 residues. Per germline, CDR1 DFQATT and CDR2 SNEGSKA (reference sequence). The DNA for the CDR3 is TGCAGTCCTAGAGATCCTAGTCGGGGGGGTATTAACTATGGCTACACCTTC. It is translated as CSPRDPSRGGINYGYTF.

The genes are TRBV12-3 or TRBV12-4 and TRBJ2-7; D might be TRBD2 (6 bases). V lost 8 bases to trimming and J lost 2 bases, with 13 bases between them. The CDR3 has 13 residues. Here the CDR3 reads CASGRGSAYEQYF. CDR3 DNA: TGTGCCAGCGGACGGGGGAGTGCCTACGAGCAGTACTTC.